This TCR beta chain comes out of a study of blood T cell repertoires in COVID-19. The wider study: Acute-phase and convalescent COVID-19 samples originated in the United States, Italy and Spain.

The CDR3 is 15 residues long. Germline trimming cut 5 bases from V and 0 bases from J; bases unmatched to any gene: 6. The germline gives CDR1 SGHRS, CDR2 YFSETQ. In the authors' methods: Scientists estimated how many nucleated cells there were by amplifying reference gene primers. Some clones are missing from TCRdb's copy, which holds only in-frame ones; the method was immunoSEQ multiplex PCR. The V and J calls and the clone size are those of that table, but D and trimming were determined from the DNA. Seen here are over 70,000 clones, around 90% observed once, and the top ten hold approximately 2.2%.

The J gene is TRBJ2-7, the V gene TRBV5-1; 9 positions match TRBD1. This TCR derives from a human donor with active COVID-19. The donor label of this sample is uncertain. The sequenced material came from peripheral blood. Here the CDR3 DNA reads TGCGCCAGCAGATTAACAGGGGGCCACTCCTACGAGCAGTACTTC. Translating gives CASRLTGGHSYEQYF.